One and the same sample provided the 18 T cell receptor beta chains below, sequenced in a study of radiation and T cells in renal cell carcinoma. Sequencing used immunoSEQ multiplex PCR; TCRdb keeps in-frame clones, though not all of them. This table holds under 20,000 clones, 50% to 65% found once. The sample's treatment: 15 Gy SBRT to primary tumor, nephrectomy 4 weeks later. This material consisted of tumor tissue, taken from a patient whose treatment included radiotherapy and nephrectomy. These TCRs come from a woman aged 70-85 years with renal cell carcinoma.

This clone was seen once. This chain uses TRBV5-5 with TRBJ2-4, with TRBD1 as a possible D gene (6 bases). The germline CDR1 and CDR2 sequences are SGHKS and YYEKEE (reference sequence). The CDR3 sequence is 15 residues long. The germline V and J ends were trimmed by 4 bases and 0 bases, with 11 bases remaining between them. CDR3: CASSQDSLAKNIQYF. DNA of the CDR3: TGTGCCAGCAGCCAGGACAGTCTAGCCAAAAACATTCAGTACTTC. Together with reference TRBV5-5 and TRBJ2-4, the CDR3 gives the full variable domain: DAGVTQSPTHLIKTRGQQVTLRCSPISGHKSVSWYQQVLGQGPQFIFQYYEKEERGRGNFPDRFSARQFPNYSSELNVNALLLGDSALYLCASSQDSLAKNIQYFGAGTRLSVL.

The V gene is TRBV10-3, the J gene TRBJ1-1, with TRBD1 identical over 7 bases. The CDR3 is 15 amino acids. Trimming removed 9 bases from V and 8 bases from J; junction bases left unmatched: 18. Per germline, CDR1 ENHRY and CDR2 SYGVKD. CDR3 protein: CAITQQGLGLREAFF. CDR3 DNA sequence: TGTGCCATAACCCAACAGGGGTTGGGTTTACGGGAAGCTTTCTTT.

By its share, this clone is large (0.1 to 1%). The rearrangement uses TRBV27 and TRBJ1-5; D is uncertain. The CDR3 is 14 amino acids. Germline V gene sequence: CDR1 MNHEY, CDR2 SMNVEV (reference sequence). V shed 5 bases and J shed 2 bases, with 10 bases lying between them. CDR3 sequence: CASSGGVGNQPQHF. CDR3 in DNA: TGTGCCAGCAGTGGCGGAGTCGGCAATCAGCCCCAGCATTTT.

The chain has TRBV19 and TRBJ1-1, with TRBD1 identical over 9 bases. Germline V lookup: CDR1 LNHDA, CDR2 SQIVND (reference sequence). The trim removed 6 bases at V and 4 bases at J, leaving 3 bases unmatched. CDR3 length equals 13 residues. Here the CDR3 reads CASRGTGTTEAFF. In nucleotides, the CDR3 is TGTGCCAGTAGGGGGACAGGGACCACTGAAGCTTTCTTT.

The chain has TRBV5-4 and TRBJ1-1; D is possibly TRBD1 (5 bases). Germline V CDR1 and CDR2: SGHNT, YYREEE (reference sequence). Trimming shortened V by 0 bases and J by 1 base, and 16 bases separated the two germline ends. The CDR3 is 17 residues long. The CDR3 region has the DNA TGTGCCAGCAGCTTGGCCGGAGTCAGGGTCTCGAACACTGAAGCTTTCTTT. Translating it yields CASSLAGVRVSNTEAFF.

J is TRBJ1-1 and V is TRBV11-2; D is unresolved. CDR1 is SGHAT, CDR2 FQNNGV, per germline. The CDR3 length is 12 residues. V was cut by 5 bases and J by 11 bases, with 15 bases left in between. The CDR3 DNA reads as TGTGCCAGCAGCCTCCCAGAGAAGGATGCTTTCTTT. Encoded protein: CASSLPEKDAFF.

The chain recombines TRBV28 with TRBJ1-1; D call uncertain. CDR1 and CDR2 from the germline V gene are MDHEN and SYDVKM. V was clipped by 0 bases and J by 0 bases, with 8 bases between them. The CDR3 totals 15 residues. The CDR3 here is CASSLWGGMNTEAFF. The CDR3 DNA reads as TGTGCCAGCAGTTTATGGGGCGGGATGAACACTGAAGCTTTCTTT.

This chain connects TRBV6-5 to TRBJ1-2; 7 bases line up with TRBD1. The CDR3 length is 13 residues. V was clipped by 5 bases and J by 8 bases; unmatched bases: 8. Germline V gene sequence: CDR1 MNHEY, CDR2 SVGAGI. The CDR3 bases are TGTGCCAGCAGTCAGACAGGGAGGAAAGGCTACACCTTC. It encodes CASSQTGRKGYTF.

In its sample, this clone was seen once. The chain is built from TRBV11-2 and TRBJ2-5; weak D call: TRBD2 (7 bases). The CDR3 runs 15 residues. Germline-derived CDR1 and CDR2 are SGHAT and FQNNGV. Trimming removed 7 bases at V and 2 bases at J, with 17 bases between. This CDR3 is CASTLGGGLQETQYF. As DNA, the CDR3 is TGTGCCAGCACCCTGGGCGGGGGCCTACAAGAGACCCAGTACTTC.

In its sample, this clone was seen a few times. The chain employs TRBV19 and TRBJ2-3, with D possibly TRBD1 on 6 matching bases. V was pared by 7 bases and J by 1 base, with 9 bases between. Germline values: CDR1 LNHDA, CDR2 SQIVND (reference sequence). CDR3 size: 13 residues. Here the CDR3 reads CASNRAGTDTQYF. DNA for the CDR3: TGTGCCAGTAACAGGGCGGGCACAGATACGCAGTATTTT.

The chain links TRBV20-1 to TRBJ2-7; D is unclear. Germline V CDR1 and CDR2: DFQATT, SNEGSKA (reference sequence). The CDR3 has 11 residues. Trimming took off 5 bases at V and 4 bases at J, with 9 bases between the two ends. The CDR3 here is CSAPFTYEQYF. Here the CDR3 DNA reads TGCAGTGCTCCGTTTACTTACGAGCAGTACTTC.

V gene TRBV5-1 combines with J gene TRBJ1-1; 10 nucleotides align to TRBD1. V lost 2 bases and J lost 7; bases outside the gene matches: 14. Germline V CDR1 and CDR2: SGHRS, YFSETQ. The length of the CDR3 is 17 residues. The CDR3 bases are TGCGCCAGCAGCTTAACCGGGACAGGGGCCGCAGCGAGTGAAGCTTTCTTT. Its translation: CASSLTGTGAAASEAFF.

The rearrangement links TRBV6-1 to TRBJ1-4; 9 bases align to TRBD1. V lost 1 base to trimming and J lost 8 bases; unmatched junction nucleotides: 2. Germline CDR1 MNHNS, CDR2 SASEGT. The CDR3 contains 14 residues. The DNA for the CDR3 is TGTGCCAGCAGTGAAGGGACAGGGGCCGAAAAACTGTTTTTT. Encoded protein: CASSEGTGAEKLFF.

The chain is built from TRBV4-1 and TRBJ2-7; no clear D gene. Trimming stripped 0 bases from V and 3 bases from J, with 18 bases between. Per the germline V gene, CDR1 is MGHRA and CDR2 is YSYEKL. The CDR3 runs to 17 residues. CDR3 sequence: CASSQDSVVGYHYEQYF. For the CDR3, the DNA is TGCGCCAGCAGCCAAGATTCGGTAGTAGGTTATCACTACGAGCAGTACTTC.

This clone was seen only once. This CDR3 is CASSIPGRSGTDEQYF. The CDR3 DNA sequence: TGTGCCAGTAGTATTCCGGGTCGCTCGGGGACCGACGAGCAGTACTTC. The rearrangement links TRBV19 to TRBJ2-7; D might be TRBD1 or TRBD2, each matching 5 bases. The germline gives CDR1 LNHDA, CDR2 SQIVND (reference sequence). The CDR3 is 16 amino acids. With 3 bases removed from V and 5 bases from J, the gap between germline ends came to 20 bases.

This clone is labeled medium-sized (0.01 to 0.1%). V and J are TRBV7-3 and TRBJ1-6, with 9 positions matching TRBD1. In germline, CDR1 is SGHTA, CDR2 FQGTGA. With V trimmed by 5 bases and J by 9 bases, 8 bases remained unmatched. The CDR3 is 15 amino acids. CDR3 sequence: CASSHYTGGSSPLHF. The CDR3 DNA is TGTGCCAGCAGCCACTACACAGGGGGCAGTTCACCCCTCCACTTT.

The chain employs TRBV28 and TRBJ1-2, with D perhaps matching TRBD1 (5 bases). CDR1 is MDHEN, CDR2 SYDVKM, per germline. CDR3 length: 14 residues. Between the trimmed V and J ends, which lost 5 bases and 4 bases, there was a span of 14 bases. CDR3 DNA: TGTGCCAGCAGTCCCCTGGGACGGCCCTATGGCTACACCTTC. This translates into CASSPLGRPYGYTF.

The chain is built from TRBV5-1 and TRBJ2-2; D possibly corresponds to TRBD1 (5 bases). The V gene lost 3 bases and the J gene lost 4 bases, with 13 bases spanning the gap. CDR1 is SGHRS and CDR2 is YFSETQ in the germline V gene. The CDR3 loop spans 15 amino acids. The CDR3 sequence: CASSSQGFGTGELFF. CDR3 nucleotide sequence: TGCGCCAGCAGCTCCCAGGGTTTTGGCACCGGGGAGCTGTTTTTT.